This T cell receptor beta chain was recovered during a study of CD8+CD57+ T cells in acquired aplastic anemia. Whole-study findings and limits: The number of CD8+ CDR3 sequences shared by patients and controls was twenty-nine.

Sequenced patients had shown CD8+CD57+ cell expansion by flow cytometry. TCR beta VDJ and CDR3 profiles were obtained from a genomic DNA template. TCRdb ran MiXCR on the reads and lists one entry per CDR3 protein. The table includes around 200,000 distinct CDR3 sequences, approximately 48% detected once. V lost 7 bases to trimming and J lost 2 bases, with 8 bases between them. The CDR3 totals 11 residues. The germline CDR1 and CDR2 sequences are SQVTM and ANQGSEA. In the case of this clonotype: Its target is not known.

The TCR sequence derives from a human donor with aplastic anemia. The chain links TRBV29-1 to TRBJ1-2, with D perhaps TRBD1 (5 bases). Sequencing was carried out using sorted CD4+, CD8+, or CD8+CD57+ T cells (not recorded which) from PBMCs. The CDR3 coding sequence is TGCAGCGGGGACGGAAACTATGGCTACACCTTC. Translation gives CSGDGNYGYTF.